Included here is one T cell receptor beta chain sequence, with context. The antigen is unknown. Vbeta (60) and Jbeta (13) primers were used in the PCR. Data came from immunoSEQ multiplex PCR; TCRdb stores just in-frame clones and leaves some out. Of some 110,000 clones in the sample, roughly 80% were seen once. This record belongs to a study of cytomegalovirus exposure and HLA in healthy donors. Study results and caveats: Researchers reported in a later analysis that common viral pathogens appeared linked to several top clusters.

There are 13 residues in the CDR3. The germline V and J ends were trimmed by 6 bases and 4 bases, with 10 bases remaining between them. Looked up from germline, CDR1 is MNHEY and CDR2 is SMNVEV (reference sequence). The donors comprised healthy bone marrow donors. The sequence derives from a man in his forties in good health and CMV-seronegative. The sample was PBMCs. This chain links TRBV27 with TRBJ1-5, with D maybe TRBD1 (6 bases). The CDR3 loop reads CASRGQPNQPQHF. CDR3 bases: TGTGCCAGCAGAGGACAGCCAAATCAGCCCCAGCATTTT.